A few counts support the clone carrying this T cell receptor (beta chain). The antigen is undetermined. As for treatment: approximately 9-day PBMC culture with coronavirus spike peptide pools or control peptides (ViraFEST assay). From the unexposed donor, CD4+ T cells were collected ahead of the COVID-19 pandemic (2011-2018). The Oncomine TCR Beta short-read assay was applied to DNA of cultured CD4+ T cells. One entry per CDR3 protein results from TCRdb running MiXCR on the PCR reads. The data contain over a thousand distinct CDR3 sequences, under 35% of them singletons. This CDR3 has 15 amino acids. CDR1 is LNHDA and CDR2 is SQIVND in the germline V gene (reference sequence). Trimming shortened V by 3 bases and J by 3 bases, and 14 bases separated the two germline ends. This specimen belongs to a study of vaccination and CD4 T cells after COVID-19.

The chain recombines TRBV19 with TRBJ1-2; no reliable D call. This sequence originates from a human donor in good health. Sequencing was done on a sample of CD4+ T cells from blood, cultured in vitro. CDR3: CASSILAGLDYGYTF. As DNA, the CDR3 is TGTGCCAGTAGTATTCTGGCAGGTCTGGACTATGGCTACACCTTC.